The rows below give T cell receptor beta chains drawn from one sample of a study of T cells after posttransplantation cyclophosphamide. The protocol was immunoSEQ multiplex PCR, while the TCRdb copy is restricted to in-frame clones and leaves out a portion. Of about 50,000 clones listed, 90% to 95% are singletons. Input material: PBMCs. The receptors here all came from a woman aged 25 to 39 in good health and a related stem cell transplant donor. Both conserved end residues are part of each CDR3. The D gene is left open where the match is weak. Size is omitted from some rows. Given values are once, few, many or a class for expanded clones.

J gene	D gene	V gene	clone size	CDR3 DNA	CDR3 protein
TRBJ2-2	TRBD2	TRBV10-3	once	TGTGCCATCACCTGGACTAGCCAGACCGGGGAGCTGTTTTTT	CAITWTSQTGELFF
TRBJ1-2	TRBD1	TRBV27	-	TGTGCCAGCAGCTTGACAGGGGGCCATGGCTATGGCTACACCTTC	CASSLTGGHGYGYTF
TRBJ1-1	TRBD1	TRBV10-2	-	TGCGCCAGCAGTGCCTGGGACAGGGCGAACACTGAAGCTTTCTTT	CASSAWDRANTEAFF
TRBJ1-2	TRBD1	TRBV13	-	TGTGCCAGCAGCTCCGACAGGGGGCAGGTGGCTGGCTACACCTTC	CASSSDRGQVAGYTF
TRBJ2-7	-	TRBV11-2	once	TGTGCCAGCAGCTTAAGGCCAGGGAACCCTTCCTACGAGCAGTACTTC	CASSLRPGNPSYEQYF
TRBJ2-7	-	TRBV2	-	TGTGCCAGCGTGGGTCAGGCGAGCTCCTACGAGCAGTACTTC	CASVGQASSYEQYF
TRBJ2-2	-	TRBV6-1	-	TGTGCCTCGAGCTGGGGCGCGGACACCGGGGAGCTGTTTTTT	CASSWGADTGELFF
TRBJ1-6	TRBD1	TRBV5-8	few	TGTGCCAGCAGCACGGGACAGGGCTATAATTCACCCCTCCACTTT	CASSTGQGYNSPLHF
TRBJ2-3	TRBD1	TRBV5-1	medium-sized	TGCGCCAGCAGCTTGGAGGGACAGGACACAGATACGCAGTATTTT	CASSLEGQDTDTQYF
TRBJ2-7	TRBD1	TRBV11-2	-	TGTGCCAGCAGCTACGACAGGGCGGGCCACGAGCAGTACTTC	CASSYDRAGHEQYF
TRBJ2-7	TRBD2	TRBV7-2	-	TGTGCCAGCAGCCCCGGGGGGTTCCTAGCCTACGAGCAGTACTTC	CASSPGGFLAYEQYF
TRBJ1-2	TRBD1	TRBV28	-	TGTGCCAGCGGGATAATGGGACAGGGGGCGCGGGGCTACACCTTC	CASGIMGQGARGYTF
TRBJ2-1	TRBD2	TRBV7-9	-	TGTGCCAGCAGCTCCACCGGTAGCGGGGGGGCGAATGAGCAGTTCTTC	CASSSTGSGGANEQFF
TRBJ2-2	TRBD1	TRBV4-3	-	TGCGCCAGCAGCCCTCGCGACAGGGATTACACCGGGGAGCTGTTTTTT	CASSPRDRDYTGELFF
TRBJ1-5	-	TRBV15	-	TGTGCCACCAGCAGGGGGCGCGGCTATAGCAATCAGCCCCAGCATTTT	CATSRGRGYSNQPQHF
TRBJ2-2	TRBD1	TRBV4-2	-	TGTGCCAGCAGCCCCCTAACTAGGACAGGGGGCACCGGGGAGCTGTTTTTT	CASSPLTRTGGTGELFF
TRBJ2-5	TRBD2	TRBV4-3	-	TGCGCCAGCAGCCGGACTAGCGGGGGTTCCCAAGAGACCCAGTACTTC	CASSRTSGGSQETQYF
TRBJ2-7	-	TRBV4-2	-	TGTGCCAGCAGCCAAGAGGGAACCAGGGACTCCTACGAGCAGTACTTC	CASSQEGTRDSYEQYF
TRBJ2-2	-	TRBV4-1	-	TGCGCCAGCAGCCCCAGGGAAGGAATCGGGGAGCTGTTTTTT	CASSPREGIGELFF
TRBJ2-2	TRBD2	TRBV7-2	-	TGTGCCAGCAGCTTAGAAAGTGGGGGACTAGCTACCCTCACCGGGGAGCTGTTTTTT	CASSLESGGLATLTGELFF
TRBJ1-1	-	TRBV12-5	-	TGTGCTAGTGGTTCGTCTTCGGTGAACACTGAAGCTTTCTTT	CASGSSSVNTEAFF
TRBJ1-3	-	TRBV9	-	TGTGCCAGCAGCGGAGATGGAAACACCATATATTTT	CASSGDGNTIYF
TRBJ2-7	-	TRBV10-3	once	TGTGCCATCAGTGACACAGGGCAGGGCACCTACGAGCAGTACTTC	CAISDTGQGTYEQYF
TRBJ2-7	TRBD1	TRBV7-9	-	TGTGCCAGCAGCTTATTGCGACAGGGGAGTGAGCAGTACTTC	CASSLLRQGSEQYF
TRBJ1-1	-	TRBV12-5	-	TGTGCTAGTGGTTTATATGGGACGGGGGTAATGAACACTGAAGCTTTCTTT	CASGLYGTGVMNTEAFF